This T cell receptor (beta chain) comes out of a study of T cells in Graves' hyperthyroidism and ophthalmopathy. Study-level results: A 13 V-J signature model discriminated ophthalmopathy versus stable hyperthyroidism.

Trimming took 6 bases from V and 5 from J, leaving 16 bases between them. The length of the CDR3 is 14 residues. Looked up from germline, CDR1 is MGHRA and CDR2 is YSYEKL. Based on clinical symptoms, serum thyroxine and TRAb, thyroid ultrasound and orbital computed tomography, diagnoses were reached. The blood sample predates any ophthalmopathy symptoms, coming from first hyperthyroidism diagnosis. Researchers took RNA transcripts and amplified the TCR beta CDR3 regions from them. In the first-round RT-PCR of the TCR CDR3, the HTBI primer set was used. TCRdb ran MiXCR on the multiplex PCR reads and lists one entry per CDR3 protein. This sample has 600,000 to 850,000 distinct CDR3 sequences, with roughly a sixth found just once. This clonotype was found a few times. The antigen remains undetermined.

What was sequenced was blood. This clonotype was sampled from a woman in her forties or fifties with Graves' hyperthyroidism that later progressed to Graves' ophthalmopathy. J is TRBJ1-1 and V is TRBV4-1; no definite D call. This CDR3 is CASSPDNAMTEAFF. In nucleotides, the CDR3 is TGCGCCAGCAGTCCCGATAACGCTATGACTGAAGCTTTCTTT.